Following are 24 T cell receptor beta chains from one sample sequenced in a study of blood T cell repertoires in COVID-19. Measured with immunoSEQ multiplex PCR; TCRdb has only the in-frame clones, and not every one. The sample has 200,000 to 300,000 clones, roughly 87% seen once; the top ten hold around 6.9%. The sequenced sample consisted of peripheral blood. The source is a man between 60 and 75 years old who had recovered from COVID-19.

This clone was observed a single time. The genes are TRBV6-1 and TRBJ1-4; D call uncertain. V was trimmed by 1 base and J by 8 bases, leaving 5 bases between them. CDR1 and CDR2 (germline): MNHNS, SASEGT. The CDR3 is 12 amino acids. As DNA, the CDR3 is TGTGCCAGCAGTGAAGGCAGGGAAAAACTGTTTTTT. Its translation is CASSEGREKLFF.

The CDR3 reads CASSLWDSRTNYGYTF. CDR3 in DNA: TGTGCCAGCAGCTTATGGGACTCCCGGACTAACTATGGCTACACCTTC. The J gene is TRBJ1-2, the V gene TRBV7-2, with a weak D call TRBD1 (5 bases). CDR3 size: 16 residues. Looked up from germline, CDR1 is SGHTA and CDR2 is FQGNSA. V was cut by 2 bases and J by 0 bases, with 13 bases left in between.

The V call is TRBV19, the J call TRBJ1-2; D possibly corresponds to TRBD1 (5 bases). Trimming left V 6 bases short and J 8 bases short, with 13 bases between. The CDR3 runs 12 residues. Germline CDR1 and CDR2: LNHDA and SQIVND (reference sequence). The CDR3 bases are TGTGCCAGTAGCCTAGAGGGGAGGGGCTACACCTTC. This gives the protein CASSLEGRGYTF.

This clone occurred a few times. The rearrangement joins TRBV18 to TRBJ1-2, with TRBD1 matching over 7 bases. V lost 5 bases and J lost 2; bases outside the gene matches: 8. The CDR3 sequence is 15 residues long. From germline, CDR1 is KGHSH and CDR2 LQKENI. CDR3 sequence: CASSTGTDLNYGYTF. DNA of the CDR3: TGTGCCAGCTCAACCGGGACAGATTTAAACTATGGCTACACCTTC. The whole variable domain, filled in from reference TRBV18 and TRBJ1-2, reads NAGVMQNPRHLVRRRGQEARLRCSPMKGHSHVYWYRQLPEEGLKFMVYLQKENIIDESGMPKERFSAEFPKEGPSILRIQQVVRGDSAAYFCASSTGTDLNYGYTFGSGTRLTVV.

V usage is TRBV7-9 and J usage is TRBJ2-7; possibly TRBD2 for D (5 bases). CDR3 length equals 14 residues. The germline V gene has CDR1 SEHNR and CDR2 FQNEAQ (reference sequence). Trimming cost V 5 bases and J 3 bases, with 14 bases left between them. For the CDR3, the DNA is TGTGCCAGCAGCCCCGCGGGCTCCTACTACGAGCAGTACTTC. Protein: CASSPAGSYYEQYF.

The rearrangement joins TRBV12-5 to TRBJ1-4; possibly TRBD1 for D (6 bases). Trimming left V 5 bases short and J 5 bases short, with 9 bases between. CDR1 and CDR2 from the germline V gene are LGHNT and FRNRAP. The CDR3 is 13 amino acids. DNA of the CDR3: TGTGCTAGTGGTAGGACAGAGAATGAAAAACTGTTTTTT. It specifies CASGRTENEKLFF.

The J gene is TRBJ1-1, the V gene TRBV15, with 9 bases lining up with TRBD1. Germline V gene lookup returns CDR1 LNHNV and CDR2 YYDKDF (reference sequence). The CDR3 is 14 residues long. The V gene end was trimmed by 5 bases and the J gene end by 1 base; junction bases not matched to a gene: 2. The DNA for the CDR3 is TGTGCCACCAGCGGGGACAGGGAGAACACTGAAGCTTTCTTT. This codes for CATSGDRENTEAFF.

This chain links TRBV15 with TRBJ2-3; TRBD1 matches at 8 bases. This CDR3 comprises 15 residues. Germline CDR1 reads LNHNV; CDR2 reads YYDKDF (reference sequence). Germline trimming cut 1 base from V and 2 bases from J; bases unmatched to any gene: 2. The CDR3 is CATSRGQGFTDTQYF. DNA for the CDR3: TGTGCCACCAGCAGAGGACAGGGGTTCACAGATACGCAGTATTTT.

This chain links TRBV7-9 with TRBJ1-4; the D gene is possibly TRBD1 (6 bases). V was clipped by 1 base and J by 5 bases, with 14 bases between them. From germline, CDR1 is SEHNR and CDR2 FQNEAQ (reference sequence). The CDR3 runs 16 residues. CDR3 region: CASSLGGTSRNEKLFF. The CDR3 bases are TGTGCCAGCAGCTTAGGTGGGACATCTAGAAATGAAAAACTGTTTTTT.

The rearrangement uses TRBV12-5 and TRBJ1-2; 7 bases fit TRBD1. The CDR3 loop spans 17 amino acids. Germline trimming cut 6 bases from V and 0 bases from J; bases unmatched to any gene: 13. The germline V gene has CDR1 LGHNT and CDR2 FRNRAP. CDR3 sequence: CASGFGTDSRSNYGYTF. CDR3 in DNA: TGTGCTAGTGGCTTTGGGACAGACTCCCGTTCTAACTATGGCTACACCTTC.

The chain is built from TRBV19 and TRBJ1-1; 7 bases align to TRBD1. V dropped 2 bases and J dropped 3; count of bases not matched to a gene: 12. CDR1 LNHDA and CDR2 SQIVND come from the germline V gene (reference sequence). The CDR3 has 17 residues. The chain's CDR3 is CASSIIGAGGLHTEAFF. DNA for the CDR3: TGTGCCAGTAGTATAATCGGGGCAGGGGGACTTCACACTGAAGCTTTCTTT.

The V call is TRBV7-2, the J call TRBJ2-3; no reliable D call. Germline V lookup: CDR1 SGHTA, CDR2 FQGNSA. This CDR3 region has 12 residues. Trimming cost V 1 base and J 9 bases, with 8 bases left between them. The CDR3 here is CASSLGRYTQYF. CDR3 nucleotides: TGTGCCAGCAGCTTAGGTCGGTACACGCAGTATTTT.

This clone turned up a few times. The rearrangement uses TRBV3-1 (or the pseudogene TRBV3-2) and TRBJ2-3; 9 bases agree with TRBD1. The CDR3 has 17 residues. After removal of 1 base from V and 4 bases from J, the junction contained 9 bases not matched to a gene. CDR1 is LGHDT and CDR2 is YNNKEL in the germline V gene (reference sequence). The CDR3 loop is CASSQGLGTGMADTQYF. The CDR3 DNA sequence: TGTGCCAGCAGCCAAGGATTAGGGACAGGGATGGCAGATACGCAGTATTTT.

The CDR3 loop reads CATTPGLRTDTQYF. In DNA, the CDR3 is TGCGCCACTACCCCGGGACTCCGCACAGATACGCAGTATTTT. The chain joins TRBV5-1 to TRBJ2-3; D is possibly TRBD2 (6 bases). Germline CDR1 reads SGHRS; CDR2 reads YFSETQ. The V gene lost 9 bases and the J gene lost 1 base, with 15 bases spanning the gap. The CDR3 consists of 14 residues. Full variable domain (missing parts from reference TRBV5-1 and TRBJ2-3): KAGVTQTPRYLIKTRGQQVTLSCSPISGHRSVSWYQQTPGQGLQFLFEYFSETQRNKGNFPGRFSGRQFSNSRSEMNVSTLELGDSALYLCATTPGLRTDTQYFGPGTRLTVL.

The chain couples TRBV5-6 to TRBJ2-3; TRBD2 aligns across 13 bases. Per germline, CDR1 SGHDT and CDR2 YYEEEE. V gave up 4 bases and J gave up 8 bases; unmatched junction bases: 13. The CDR3 runs to 17 residues. The CDR3 region has the DNA TGTGCCAGCAGCAGAATAGGGACTAGCGGGGATTCGGGTACGCAGTATTTT. Translation: CASSRIGTSGDSGTQYF.

The J gene is TRBJ1-6, the V gene TRBV3-1 (or the pseudogene TRBV3-2), with a tentative D call TRBD1 (5 bases). The V and J ends lost 4 bases and 13 bases respectively, with 17 bases between them. The CDR3 is 14 amino acids. Germline CDR1 is LGHDT and CDR2 is YNNKEL (reference sequence). The CDR3 loop reads CASSPRDHSGPLHF. CDR3 sequence (DNA): TGTGCCAGCAGCCCGCGGGACCATTCAGGGCCCCTCCACTTT.

The chain combines TRBV4-2 with TRBJ2-5; the match to TRBD2 covers 7 bases. The V segment lost 4 bases and the J segment 1 base; nucleotides outside the gene matches: 6. Germline CDR1 is LGHNA and CDR2 is YNFKEQ. The CDR3 loop spans 15 amino acids. CDR3 nucleotide sequence: TGTGCCAGCAGCCCAGTGGGGACTACCCAAGAGACCCAGTACTTC. It translates to CASSPVGTTQETQYF.

This clone was found once. The J gene is TRBJ2-3, the V gene TRBV6-1, with D uncertain. CDR3 length: 12 residues. V shed 4 bases and J shed 5 bases, with 7 bases lying between them. From germline, CDR1 is MNHNS and CDR2 SASEGT. The CDR3 nucleotides read TGTGCCAGCAGTGCTAGGTTAGATACGCAGTATTTT. It codes for CASSARLDTQYF.

The chain uses TRBV18 and TRBJ2-1; perhaps TRBD1 as D (5 bases). The CDR3 sequence is 15 residues long. Germline V CDR1 and CDR2: KGHSH, LQKENI. Between the trimmed V and J ends, which lost 3 bases and 7 bases, there was a span of 16 bases. The CDR3 here is CASSPRQGEDNEQFF. CDR3 in DNA: TGTGCCAGCTCACCGCGCCAGGGCGAAGATAATGAGCAGTTCTTC.

This clone appeared a single time. The V and J genes are TRBV13 and TRBJ2-5; 8 bases fit TRBD1. Germline assignment: CDR1 PRHDT and CDR2 FYEKMQ (reference sequence). After removal of 0 bases from V and 4 bases from J, the junction contained 13 bases not matched to a gene. The CDR3 loop spans 18 amino acids. CDR3 nucleotide sequence: TGTGCCAGCAGCTTAGGTCCCGGTCGGACAGGGCCCGCAGAGACCCAGTACTTC. Translation gives CASSLGPGRTGPAETQYF.

The gene calls are TRBV10-3 and TRBJ1-5, with a possible D match to TRBD1 (6 bases). Per the germline V gene, CDR1 is ENHRY and CDR2 is SYGVKD. Trimming shortened V by 8 bases and J by 5 bases, and 13 bases separated the two germline ends. This CDR3 is 13 amino acids long. The CDR3 spells CAIGKGVDQPQHF. CDR3 DNA: TGTGCCATCGGGAAGGGGGTGGATCAGCCCCAGCATTTT.

This clone was seen just once. The gene calls are TRBV5-4 and TRBJ1-2; D remains unclear. Germline V gene sequence: CDR1 SGHNT, CDR2 YYREEE (reference sequence). The length of the CDR3 is 11 residues. V lost 10 bases to trimming and J lost 8 bases, with 15 bases between them. The CDR3 loop is CASEGGRGYTF. The CDR3 DNA sequence: TGTGCCTCGGAAGGAGGCCGCGGCTACACCTTC.

This clone has a handful of counts. The chain uses TRBV10-2 and TRBJ2-7; TRBD2 agrees at 8 bases. J lost 5 bases, V lost 1 base, and 10 bases had no gene match. CDR1 WSHSY and CDR2 SAAADI come from the germline V gene. The CDR3 loop spans 16 amino acids. The CDR3 protein is CASSELVAGTEDEQYF. Written as DNA, the CDR3 is TGCGCCAGCAGTGAGTTGGTAGCGGGGACTGAAGACGAGCAGTACTTC.

The rearrangement uses TRBV12-3 or TRBV12-4 and TRBJ1-6; no clear D. The CDR3 totals 12 residues. The V end lost 3 bases, the J end lost 7 bases, and 4 bases lay between the germline ends. CDR3 loop: CASSLANSPLHF. CDR3 coding DNA: TGTGCCAGCAGTTTGGCCAATTCACCCCTCCACTTT.